This T cell receptor (beta chain) was documented in a study of blood T cells in healthy people across ages. Regarding the study as a whole: Bulk PBMC profiling left naive and antigen-experienced comparisons inconclusive.

About this clonotype itself: Its matching antigen is unknown.

Through a sample-barcoded 5' primer and a J-beta primer mix, a second PCR was run for roughly 7 to 11 cycles. TCRdb itself ran the 5' RACE reads through MiXCR, one entry per CDR3 protein. There are hundreds of thousands of distinct CDR3 sequences in the sample; about 53% occur only once, and about two fifths lies in the top ten. CDR1 is MNHNY and CDR2 is SVGAGI in the germline V gene (reference sequence). CDR3 size: 15 residues. V lost 5 bases, J lost 5 bases, and 18 bases lay in between. The rearrangement links TRBV6-6 to TRBJ1-2; D possibly corresponds to TRBD1 (5 bases). The clonotype comes from a man aged 60-69 years in good health. The sequencing sample was made of blood. The CDR3 reads CASSPQGLDRYGYTF. The CDR3 DNA follows: TGTGCCAGCAGTCCCCAGGGTCTGGACCGATATGGCTACACCTTC.